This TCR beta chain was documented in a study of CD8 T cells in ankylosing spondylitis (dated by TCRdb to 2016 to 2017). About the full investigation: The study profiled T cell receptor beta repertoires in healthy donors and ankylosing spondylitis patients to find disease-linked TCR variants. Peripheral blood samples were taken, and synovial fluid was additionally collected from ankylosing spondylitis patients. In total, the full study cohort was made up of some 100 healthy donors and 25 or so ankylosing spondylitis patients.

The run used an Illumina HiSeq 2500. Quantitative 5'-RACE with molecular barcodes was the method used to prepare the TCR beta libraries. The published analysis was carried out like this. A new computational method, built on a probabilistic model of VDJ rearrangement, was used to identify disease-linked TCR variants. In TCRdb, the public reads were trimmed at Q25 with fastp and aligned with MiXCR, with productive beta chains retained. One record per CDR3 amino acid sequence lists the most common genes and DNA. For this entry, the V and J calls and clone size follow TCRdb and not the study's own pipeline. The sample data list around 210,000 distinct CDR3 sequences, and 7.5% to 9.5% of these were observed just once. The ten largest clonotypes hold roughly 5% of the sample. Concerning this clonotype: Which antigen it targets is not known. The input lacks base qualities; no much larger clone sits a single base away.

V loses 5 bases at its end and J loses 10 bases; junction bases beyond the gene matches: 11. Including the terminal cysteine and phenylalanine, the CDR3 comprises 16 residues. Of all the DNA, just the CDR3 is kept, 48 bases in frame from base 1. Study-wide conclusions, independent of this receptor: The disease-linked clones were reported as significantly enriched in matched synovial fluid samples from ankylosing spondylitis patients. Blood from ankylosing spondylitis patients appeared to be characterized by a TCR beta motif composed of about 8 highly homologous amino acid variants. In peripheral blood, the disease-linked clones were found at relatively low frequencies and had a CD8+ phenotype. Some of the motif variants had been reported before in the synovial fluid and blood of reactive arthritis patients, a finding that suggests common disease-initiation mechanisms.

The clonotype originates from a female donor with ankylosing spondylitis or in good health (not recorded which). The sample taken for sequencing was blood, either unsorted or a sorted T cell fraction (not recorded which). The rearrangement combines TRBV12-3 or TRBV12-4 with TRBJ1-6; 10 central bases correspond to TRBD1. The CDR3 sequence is CASSASRQGAGSPLHF. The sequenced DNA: TGTGCCAGCAGTGCCTCCCGACAGGGGGCAGGGTCACCCCTCCACTTT.